The rows below give T cell receptor beta chains drawn from one sample of a study of CD8 T cells in Susac syndrome. TCRdb recomputed calls from the immunoSEQ multiplex PCR reads with MiXCR, one row per CDR3 protein. The sample contains roughly 150,000 distinct CDR3 sequences, roughly 96% of which appear only once. The specimen was CD8+ T cells from PBMCs. These receptors were collected from a human donor with multiple sclerosis. Both conserved end residues are part of each CDR3. Fields, in order: V gene, J gene, clone size, D gene, CDR3 protein, CDR3 DNA. D genes are given only for firm matches. Clone sizes are given selectively: once, few, many, or a class where the clone is expanded.

v_call: TRBV30; j_call: TRBJ1-1; clone_size: -; d_call: -; cdr3_aa: CAWSVRSRALNTEAFF; cdr3_nt: TGTGCCTGGAGTGTACGGTCTCGGGCTCTGAACACTGAAGCTTTCTTT
v_call: TRBV9; j_call: TRBJ2-3; clone_size: -; d_call: -; cdr3_aa: CASSVARRRDTQYF; cdr3_nt: TGTGCCAGCAGCGTAGCACGACGGCGGGATACGCAGTATTTT
v_call: TRBV3-1; j_call: TRBJ1-1; clone_size: once; d_call: -; cdr3_aa: CASSRDGTEAFF; cdr3_nt: TGTGCCAGCAGCCGCGACGGGACTGAAGCTTTCTTT
v_call: TRBV13; j_call: TRBJ1-1; clone_size: few; d_call: -; cdr3_aa: CASSLENTEAFF; cdr3_nt: TGTGCCAGCAGCTTAGAGAACACTGAAGCTTTCTTT
v_call: TRBV29-1; j_call: TRBJ1-2; clone_size: -; d_call: -; cdr3_aa: CSVRDNSNYGYTF; cdr3_nt: TGCAGCGTCCGGGACAACTCTAACTATGGCTACACCTTC
v_call: TRBV9; j_call: TRBJ2-1; clone_size: -; d_call: -; cdr3_aa: CASSVGIGDEQFF; cdr3_nt: TGTGCCAGCAGCGTAGGGATAGGGGATGAGCAGTTCTTC
v_call: TRBV25-1; j_call: TRBJ1-1; clone_size: -; d_call: TRBD1; cdr3_aa: CASSEHGQGEAFF; cdr3_nt: TGTGCCAGCAGTGAACACGGACAGGGAGAAGCTTTCTTT
v_call: TRBV9; j_call: TRBJ1-5; clone_size: -; d_call: -; cdr3_aa: CASSGEGGQPQHF; cdr3_nt: TGTGCCAGCAGCGGCGAGGGGGGGCAGCCCCAGCATTTT
v_call: TRBV7-8; j_call: TRBJ1-2; clone_size: -; d_call: TRBD1; cdr3_aa: CASSRQGTDGYTF; cdr3_nt: TGTGCCAGCAGCCGACAGGGGACGGACGGCTACACCTTC
v_call: TRBV7-8; j_call: TRBJ2-3; clone_size: -; d_call: TRBD2; cdr3_aa: CASSPMGGVRTDTQYF; cdr3_nt: TGTGCCAGCAGCCCAATGGGAGGGGTTCGTACAGATACGCAGTATTTT
v_call: TRBV27; j_call: TRBJ1-2; clone_size: -; d_call: -; cdr3_aa: CASSPLGGISYGYTF; cdr3_nt: TGTGCCAGCAGCCCCCTGGGCGGAATAAGCTATGGCTACACCTTC
v_call: TRBV15; j_call: TRBJ2-3; clone_size: -; d_call: TRBD1; cdr3_aa: CATDQGDRASDTQYF; cdr3_nt: TGTGCCACCGACCAGGGGGACAGGGCATCGGATACGCAGTATTTT
v_call: TRBV14; j_call: TRBJ2-1; clone_size: -; d_call: TRBD1; cdr3_aa: CASSPLGTADEQFF; cdr3_nt: TGTGCCAGCAGCCCCCTGGGGACAGCGGATGAGCAGTTCTTC
v_call: TRBV6-5; j_call: TRBJ2-2; clone_size: -; d_call: TRBD2; cdr3_aa: CASSYEGLGAGELFF; cdr3_nt: TGTGCCAGCAGTTACGAGGGACTAGGAGCCGGGGAGCTGTTTTTT
v_call: TRBV12-5; j_call: TRBJ2-3; clone_size: -; d_call: -; cdr3_aa: CASGPTDGLGDTQYF; cdr3_nt: TGTGCTAGTGGACCTACCGACGGACTTGGCGATACGCAGTATTTT
v_call: TRBV2; j_call: TRBJ1-1; clone_size: -; d_call: TRBD1; cdr3_aa: CASSDLVDRDTEAFF; cdr3_nt: TGTGCCAGCAGTGACCTAGTGGACAGGGACACTGAAGCTTTCTTT
v_call: TRBV19; j_call: TRBJ1-2; clone_size: -; d_call: -; cdr3_aa: CASSPVGEGDYGYTF; cdr3_nt: TGTGCCAGTAGCCCCGTCGGGGAAGGTGACTATGGCTACACCTTC
v_call: TRBV29-1; j_call: TRBJ2-7; clone_size: -; d_call: -; cdr3_aa: CSVEVKAYEQYF; cdr3_nt: TGCAGCGTTGAAGTTAAGGCCTACGAGCAGTACTTC
v_call: TRBV5-4; j_call: TRBJ2-4; clone_size: -; d_call: TRBD1; cdr3_aa: CASSPAGTGPRDIQYF; cdr3_nt: TGTGCCAGCAGCCCCGCCGGGACAGGGCCCAGGGACATTCAGTACTTC
v_call: TRBV18; j_call: TRBJ1-1; clone_size: -; d_call: TRBD1; cdr3_aa: CASSPYQQGGTEAFF; cdr3_nt: TGTGCCAGCTCACCCTACCAACAGGGGGGAACTGAAGCTTTCTTT
v_call: TRBV30; j_call: TRBJ2-2; clone_size: -; d_call: -; cdr3_aa: CAWSPDTGELFF; cdr3_nt: TGTGCCTGGAGTCCTGACACCGGGGAGCTGTTTTTT
v_call: TRBV11-1; j_call: TRBJ2-1; clone_size: -; d_call: -; cdr3_aa: CASSPRPNEQFF; cdr3_nt: TGTGCCAGCAGTCCCAGGCCCAATGAGCAGTTCTTC
v_call: TRBV7-9; j_call: TRBJ2-5; clone_size: -; d_call: -; cdr3_aa: CASSSSDGDFNDQYF; cdr3_nt: TGTGCCAGCAGCTCATCCGACGGGGACTTTAACGACCAGTACTTC
v_call: TRBV29-1; j_call: TRBJ1-2; clone_size: -; d_call: -; cdr3_aa: CSVEEAVNYGYTF; cdr3_nt: TGCAGCGTTGAAGAGGCGGTAAACTATGGCTACACCTTC
v_call: TRBV20-1; j_call: TRBJ2-5; clone_size: once; d_call: TRBD2; cdr3_aa: CSARDQGLAGAPPQYF; cdr3_nt: TGCAGTGCTAGAGACCAAGGACTAGCGGGGGCCCCCCCCCAGTACTTC
v_call: TRBV3-1; j_call: TRBJ1-1; clone_size: -; d_call: TRBD1; cdr3_aa: CASSSRTGMNTEAFF; cdr3_nt: TGTGCCAGCAGCTCCCGGACAGGGATGAACACTGAAGCTTTCTTT
v_call: TRBV15; j_call: TRBJ2-1; clone_size: -; d_call: TRBD2; cdr3_aa: CATSEGLAGVNEQFF; cdr3_nt: TGTGCCACCAGCGAAGGCCTAGCGGGGGTCAATGAGCAGTTCTTC
v_call: TRBV27; j_call: TRBJ1-1; clone_size: -; d_call: -; cdr3_aa: CASSFYPNTEAFF; cdr3_nt: TGTGCCAGCAGTTTTTACCCCAACACTGAAGCTTTCTTT
v_call: TRBV2; j_call: TRBJ1-1; clone_size: -; d_call: -; cdr3_aa: CASSSVEVEAFF; cdr3_nt: TGTGCCAGCAGTAGCGTGGAGGTTGAAGCTTTCTTT
v_call: TRBV5-1; j_call: TRBJ1-2; clone_size: -; d_call: TRBD1; cdr3_aa: CASSRGGTAKNYGYTF; cdr3_nt: TGCGCCAGCAGCCGAGGAGGGACAGCAAAAAACTATGGCTACACCTTC
v_call: TRBV12-3/TRBV12-4; j_call: TRBJ2-1; clone_size: -; d_call: -; cdr3_aa: CASSPGTSWNEQFF; cdr3_nt: TGTGCCAGCAGTCCGGGGACCAGCTGGAATGAGCAGTTCTTC
v_call: TRBV6-5; j_call: TRBJ2-7; clone_size: -; d_call: -; cdr3_aa: CASSNGGYYEQYF; cdr3_nt: TGTGCCAGCAGCAACGGAGGATACTACGAGCAGTACTTC
v_call: TRBV7-6; j_call: TRBJ2-1; clone_size: -; d_call: -; cdr3_aa: CASSLALSGNEQFF; cdr3_nt: TGTGCCAGCAGCTTAGCGCTCAGCGGGAATGAGCAGTTCTTC
v_call: TRBV5-6; j_call: TRBJ2-1; clone_size: -; d_call: -; cdr3_aa: CASSLGQQNEQFF; cdr3_nt: TGTGCCAGCAGCTTGGGCCAGCAGAATGAGCAGTTCTTC
v_call: TRBV3-1; j_call: TRBJ2-1; clone_size: -; d_call: -; cdr3_aa: CASSQEHNEQFF; cdr3_nt: TGTGCCAGCAGCCAAGAACACAATGAGCAGTTCTTC
v_call: TRBV5-1; j_call: TRBJ2-7; clone_size: -; d_call: -; cdr3_aa: CASSLYAGYEQYF; cdr3_nt: TGCGCCAGCAGCTTGTACGCCGGCTACGAGCAGTACTTC